One and the same sample provided the 23 T cell receptor beta chains below, sequenced in a study of blood T cell repertoires in COVID-19. TCRdb's table, derived via immunoSEQ multiplex PCR, lists solely in-frame clones and lacks some. Of some 38,000 clones in the sample, approximately 91% were seen once. Sequencing was carried out using peripheral blood. These TCRs come from a man between 70 and 80 years old with acute or convalescent COVID-19.

The chain couples TRBV5-1 to TRBJ2-2; 8 bases match TRBD1. Germline-derived CDR1 and CDR2 are SGHRS and YFSETQ. The CDR3 has 17 residues. V shed 2 bases, J shed 3 bases, and the junction held 9 bases outside the gene matches. The CDR3 loop is CASSFNGAGGHTGELFF. CDR3 sequence (DNA): TGCGCCAGCAGCTTCAATGGAGCAGGGGGCCACACCGGGGAGCTGTTTTTT.

The chain combines TRBV6-4 with TRBJ2-1; 12 bases align to TRBD2. The trim removed 0 bases at V and 6 bases at J, leaving 0 bases unmatched. From germline, CDR1 is MRHNA and CDR2 SNTAGT. This CDR3 has 15 amino acids. The DNA of the CDR3 is TGTGCCAGCAGTGACTCGACTAGCGGGAGCAATGAGCAGTTCTTC. Protein product: CASSDSTSGSNEQFF.

The chain joins TRBV28 to TRBJ2-7; possibly TRBD1 for D (6 bases). V shed 2 bases and J shed 0 bases, with 8 bases lying between them. Germline loops: CDR1 MDHEN, CDR2 SYDVKM. This CDR3 contains 14 residues. CDR3 in DNA: TGTGCCAGCAGTTTAACAGGGAGCTCCTACGAGCAGTACTTC. Translated, it gives CASSLTGSSYEQYF. Drawing the rest from reference TRBV28 and TRBJ2-7, the complete variable domain is DVKVTQSSRYLVKRTGEKVFLECVQDMDHENMFWYRQDPGLGLRLIYFSYDVKMKEKGDIPEGYSVSREKKERFSLILESASTNQTSMYLCASSLTGSSYEQYFGPGTRLTVT.

The chain recombines TRBV29-1 with TRBJ2-2; a possible D gene is TRBD1 (5 bases). This CDR3 is built from 14 residues. V lost 2 bases and J 1 base, leaving 8 bases between the germline ends. Germline V gene data show CDR1 as SQVTM and CDR2 as ANQGSEA. CDR3 in amino acids: CSVERGMNTGELFF. CDR3 nucleotides: TGCAGCGTTGAAAGGGGAATGAACACCGGGGAGCTGTTTTTT.

The chain has TRBV19 and TRBJ2-1; 8 bases map to TRBD1. CDR3 length equals 13 residues. Germline CDR1 and CDR2: LNHDA and SQIVND (reference sequence). V shed 4 bases, J shed 5 bases, and the junction held 1 base outside the gene matches. The CDR3 DNA reads TGTGCCAGTAGTAGGACAGGGAACAATGAGCAGTTCTTC. It specifies CASSRTGNNEQFF. The full variable domain, rest sourced from reference TRBV19 and TRBJ2-1, is DGGITQSPKYLFRKEGQNVTLSCEQNLNHDAMYWYRQDPGQGLRLIYYSQIVNDFQKGDIAEGYSVSREKKESFPLTVTSAQKNPTAFYLCASSRTGNNEQFFGPGTRLTVL.

V and J are TRBV10-3 and TRBJ1-2; D is perhaps TRBD1 (5 bases). V was shortened by 5 bases and J by 6 bases, with 13 bases between the two germline ends. The CDR3 loop spans 13 amino acids. Per the germline V gene, CDR1 is ENHRY and CDR2 is SYGVKD. The CDR3 region is CAISQTASNGYTF. The CDR3 coding sequence is TGTGCCATCAGTCAGACAGCTTCTAATGGCTACACCTTC.

This chain connects TRBV5-1 to TRBJ2-7; 10 bases agree with TRBD2. Germline CDR1 and CDR2: SGHRS and YFSETQ. This CDR3 is 14 amino acids long. The trim removed 4 bases at V and 1 base at J, leaving 2 bases unmatched. The CDR3 DNA reads as TGCGCCAGCAGCATGACTAGCGGGTCCTACGAGCAGTACTTC. Protein sequence: CASSMTSGSYEQYF.

The V gene is TRBV6-4, the J gene TRBJ1-1, with 7 nucleotides matching TRBD1. Germline lookup yields CDR1 MRHNA and CDR2 SNTAGT. CDR3 size: 14 residues. Trimming cost V 6 bases and J 2 bases; bases outside gene matches: 6. The CDR3 nucleotides are TGTGCCAGCAGGCCTAACAGGGGAAACACTGAAGCTTTCTTT. Its translation: CASRPNRGNTEAFF.

The chain employs TRBV10-3 and TRBJ2-2; perhaps TRBD1 as D (5 bases). This CDR3 region has 17 residues. Per the germline V gene, CDR1 is ENHRY and CDR2 is SYGVKD. Trimming took off 1 base at V and 3 bases at J, with 15 bases between the two ends. CDR3 bases: TGTGCCATCAGTGAGTTGGCAGGGATAGGGGACACCGGGGAGCTGTTTTTT. Amino acid sequence: CAISELAGIGDTGELFF.

J is TRBJ1-5 and V is TRBV18; D gene unclear. With 5 bases removed from V and 3 bases from J, the gap between germline ends came to 8 bases. Per germline, CDR1 KGHSH and CDR2 LQKENI. This CDR3 region has 13 residues. The CDR3 reads CASSTGVNQPQHF. DNA for the CDR3: TGTGCCAGCTCAACCGGGGTCAATCAGCCCCAGCATTTT.

The CDR3 region is CASKDDRAEAFF. CDR3 sequence (DNA): TGTGCCAGCAAAGACGACAGGGCCGAAGCTTTCTTT. V is TRBV2 and J is TRBJ1-1; 7 bases are a match to TRBD1. CDR1 is SNHLY, CDR2 FYNNEI, per germline. The CDR3 length is 12 residues. The V and J ends lost 7 bases and 8 bases, in that order; junction bases with no gene match: 7.

The chain uses TRBV4-2 and TRBJ1-5; D is undetermined. Per the germline V gene, CDR1 is LGHNA and CDR2 is YNFKEQ. This CDR3 has 14 residues. Trimming took 3 bases from V and 1 from J, leaving 7 bases between them. The CDR3 sequence is CASSHAGSNQPQHF. CDR3 in DNA: TGTGCCAGCAGCCATGCCGGGAGCAATCAGCCCCAGCATTTT.

The chain joins TRBV28 to TRBJ2-1; D perhaps matches TRBD2 (6 bases). The CDR3 is made up of 15 amino acids. The germline gives CDR1 MDHEN, CDR2 SYDVKM. The V end was cut by 1 base, the J end by 6 bases, with 13 bases between. CDR3 sequence (DNA): TGTGCCAGCAGTTTATTGGGGGACGGGGGCAATGAGCAGTTCTTC. Protein sequence: CASSLLGDGGNEQFF.

V and J are TRBV5-1 and TRBJ2-3; 9 bases align to TRBD2. V trimming: 0 bases; J trimming: 4 bases; junction bases outside the gene matches: 6. The CDR3 contains 16 residues. Germline V lookup: CDR1 SGHRS, CDR2 YFSETQ. The chain's CDR3 is CASSLGLAGAPDTQYF. In DNA, the CDR3 is TGCGCCAGCAGCTTGGGGTTAGCGGGAGCTCCAGATACGCAGTATTTT. The full variable domain, with the rest looked up from reference TRBV5-1 and TRBJ2-3, is KAGVTQTPRYLIKTRGQQVTLSCSPISGHRSVSWYQQTPGQGLQFLFEYFSETQRNKGNFPGRFSGRQFSNSRSEMNVSTLELGDSALYLCASSLGLAGAPDTQYFGPGTRLTVL.

This clone was found once. The chain has TRBV25-1 and TRBJ1-6; 10 positions match TRBD1. J lost 8 bases, V lost 5 bases, and 3 bases had no gene match. The CDR3 length is 14 residues. The germline gives CDR1 MGHDK, CDR2 SYGVNS. The CDR3 region has the DNA TGTGCCAGCAGTCCCGACAGGGGGCATTCACCCCTCCACTTT. This encodes CASSPDRGHSPLHF.

V is TRBV18 and J is TRBJ1-4; the D gene is possibly TRBD1 (5 bases). The CDR3 loop spans 14 amino acids. The ends were cut back, 6 bases at V and 0 bases at J, with 8 bases in the middle. CDR1 KGHSH and CDR2 LQKENI come from the germline V gene. The CDR3 nucleotides read TGTGCCAGCTCTATGACAGCAACTAATGAAAAACTGTTTTTT. Its translation: CASSMTATNEKLFF.

This sequence joins TRBV9 and TRBJ2-1, with TRBD2 matching 11 bases. CDR3 size: 21 residues. The V and J ends lost 3 bases and 1 base, in that order; junction bases with no gene match: 18. CDR1 and CDR2 from the germline V gene are SGDLS and YYNGEE. The CDR3 DNA sequence: TGTGCCAGCAGCGGAGGACAGCCACTAGCGGGAGACGCTTCATCCTACAATGAGCAGTTCTTC. Its protein is CASSGGQPLAGDASSYNEQFF. Full variable domain (rest looked up from reference TRBV9 and TRBJ2-1): DSGVTQTPKHLITATGQRVTLRCSPRSGDLSVYWYQQSLDQGLQFLIQYYNGEERAKGNILERFSAQQFPDLHSELNLSSLELGDSALYFCASSGGQPLAGDASSYNEQFFGPGTRLTVL.

The CDR3 here is CASSPDSFSSYNEQFF. CDR3 nucleotide sequence: TGTGCCAGCAGCCCGGACAGTTTTAGCTCCTACAATGAGCAGTTCTTC. V gene TRBV7-3 combines with J gene TRBJ2-1, with TRBD1 as a possible D gene (6 bases). Germline V gene lookup returns CDR1 SGHTA and CDR2 FQGTGA. V lost 5 bases to trimming and J lost 0 bases, with 14 bases between them. CDR3 size: 16 residues.

This chain uses TRBV5-4 with TRBJ2-5; perhaps TRBD2 as D (6 bases). The CDR3 covers 14 residues. Germline values: CDR1 SGHNT, CDR2 YYREEE (reference sequence). V gave up 4 bases and J gave up 4 bases, with 14 bases separating them. The CDR3 is CASSLGLPTETQYF. In nucleotides, the CDR3 is TGTGCCAGCAGCCTGGGACTTCCCACAGAGACCCAGTACTTC.

The gene calls are TRBV5-1 and TRBJ2-7, with 7 bases lining up with TRBD1. Germline-derived CDR1 and CDR2 are SGHRS and YFSETQ. The CDR3 has 14 residues. Trimming removed 0 bases from V and 1 base from J; junction bases left unmatched: 1. The CDR3 reads CASSLAGQSYEQYF. CDR3 bases: TGCGCCAGCAGCTTGGCGGGACAGTCCTACGAGCAGTACTTC.

The V and J genes are TRBV10-3 and TRBJ1-5, with no clear D. V gave up 1 base and J gave up 3 bases, with 10 bases separating them. The CDR3 contains 15 residues. Germline V gene data show CDR1 as ENHRY and CDR2 as SYGVKD. The chain's CDR3 is CAISEFGRDNQPQHF. Here the CDR3 DNA reads TGTGCCATCAGTGAGTTTGGGCGAGACAATCAGCCCCAGCATTTT.

This chain links TRBV19 with TRBJ1-2; D gene unclear. From germline, CDR1 is LNHDA and CDR2 SQIVND (reference sequence). This CDR3 is built from 15 residues. V lost 4 bases and J lost 8, with 20 bases in between. The CDR3 protein is CASSKTAKRTGGYTF. DNA of the CDR3: TGTGCCAGTAGTAAAACAGCAAAACGAACGGGAGGCTACACCTTC.

The chain couples TRBV28 to TRBJ1-1; TRBD1 matches at 8 bases. The CDR3 consists of 13 residues. Germline V gene lookup returns CDR1 MDHEN and CDR2 SYDVKM. Trimming removed 5 bases from V and 11 bases from J; junction bases left unmatched: 10. This chain's CDR3 is CASSQGAGGLAFF. The CDR3, as DNA: TGTGCCAGCAGTCAAGGGGCAGGGGGCCTGGCTTTCTTT.